The 26 T cell receptor beta chains presented below share a single source sample, sequenced in a study of beta chain features in type 1 diabetes. The entirety of the isolated RNA underwent reverse transcription, so expressed TCRB transcripts were sequenced. The assay was immunoSEQ multiplex PCR, and TCRdb's table has in-frame clones only and misses some. Among a few hundred thousand clones listed, 11% were seen once. Source material: naive CD4+ T cells from blood. These receptor sequences come from a woman in her twenties or thirties in good health.

The chain uses TRBV5-1 and TRBJ2-6; tentative D call: TRBD1 (5 bases). The CDR3 sequence is 16 residues long. Germline V CDR1 and CDR2: SGHRS, YFSETQ. The ends were cut back, 3 bases at V and 2 bases at J, with 12 bases in the middle. The CDR3 loop reads CASSYFDSPGANVLTF. CDR3 nucleotide sequence: TGCGCCAGCAGCTACTTTGACAGTCCTGGGGCCAACGTCCTGACTTTC.

The gene calls are TRBV2 and TRBJ2-2; 11 bases map to TRBD1. CDR3 size: 15 residues. V was pared by 6 bases and J by 6 bases, with 6 bases of the junction left unmatched. CDR1 SNHLY and CDR2 FYNNEI come from the germline V gene. In DNA form, the CDR3 reads TGTGCCAGCAGGACCGGGACAGGGGGGGCCGGGGAGCTGTTTTTT. Translating gives CASRTGTGGAGELFF.

This clone was recorded a few times. The CDR3 region is CATSRETSKTYNEQFF. The CDR3 bases are TGTGCCACCAGCAGGGAGACTAGCAAGACCTACAATGAGCAGTTCTTC. The chain links TRBV15 to TRBJ2-1; 7 bases map to TRBD2. J gave up 2 bases and V 3 bases, and 7 bases lay outside the gene matches. Germline V gene data show CDR1 as LNHNV and CDR2 as YYDKDF (reference sequence). CDR3 length equals 16 residues.

This clone was seen a handful of times. The V and J genes are TRBV7-9 and TRBJ2-7, with TRBD1 matching 7 bases. This CDR3 spans 16 amino acids. Germline lookup yields CDR1 SEHNR and CDR2 FQNEAQ (reference sequence). V shed 6 bases and J 0 bases; nucleotides not matched to a gene: 11. CDR3 loop: CASSRTGTDHSYEQYF. CDR3 DNA sequence: TGTGCCAGCAGTCGAACCGGGACAGACCACTCCTACGAGCAGTACTTC.

This clone has just a few counts. The chain is built from TRBV18 and TRBJ2-7, with D possibly matching TRBD1 (6 bases). Trimming shortened V by 4 bases and J by 2 bases, and 9 bases separated the two germline ends. Germline CDR1 and CDR2: KGHSH and LQKENI. This CDR3 region has 13 residues. The CDR3 region has the DNA TGTGCCAGCTCACGACAGGTTACCTACGAGCAGTACTTC. Its protein product is CASSRQVTYEQYF.

This clone was counted only a few times. The same CDR3 is also encoded by other DNA sequences in this sample. The gene calls are TRBV30 and TRBJ1-5, with D possibly being TRBD1 (5 bases). Germline V CDR1 and CDR2: GTSNPN, SVGIG (reference sequence). With 0 bases removed from V and 1 base from J, the gap between germline ends came to 7 bases. The CDR3 spans 14 residues. DNA for the CDR3: TGTGCCTGGAGTGTGGGGCAGAGCAATCAGCCCCAGCATTTT. This translates into CAWSVGQSNQPQHF.

This chain uses TRBV6-6 with TRBJ2-1, with D uncertain. The CDR3 loop spans 14 amino acids. CDR1 is MNHNY and CDR2 is SVGAGI in the germline V gene (reference sequence). The germline V and J ends were trimmed by 7 bases and 5 bases, with 15 bases remaining between them. The CDR3 DNA reads TGTGCCAGCACCCCCCCCCGACTGAACAATGAGCAGTTCTTC. Translated: CASTPPRLNNEQFF.

The table lists this clone with a few counts. The sample carries other DNA sequences with the same CDR3. The chain couples TRBV7-2 to TRBJ2-1; TRBD1 agrees at 9 bases. The CDR3 is made up of 15 amino acids. CDR1 and CDR2 (germline): SGHTA, FQGNSA. J was trimmed by 4 bases and V by 3 bases; bases with no gene match: 4. CDR3 nucleotide sequence: TGTGCCAGCAGCTTGCGGGGACAGGGATACAATGAGCAGTTCTTC. Protein sequence: CASSLRGQGYNEQFF.

The table lists this clone with a few counts. This sequence joins TRBV5-6 and TRBJ2-2; TRBD1 aligns across 9 bases. The CDR3 extends over 14 amino acids. Germline loops: CDR1 SGHDT, CDR2 YYEEEE. The trim removed 6 bases at V and 4 bases at J, leaving 4 bases unmatched. The CDR3 loop is CASKRTGATGELFF. CDR3 DNA sequence: TGTGCCAGCAAAAGGACAGGGGCCACCGGGGAGCTGTTTTTT.

This clone was detected only a few times. J is TRBJ2-1 and V is TRBV7-2, with D possibly matching TRBD2 (5 bases). Germline V CDR1 and CDR2: SGHTA, FQGNSA. The germline V and J ends were trimmed by 5 bases and 1 base, with 15 bases remaining between them. The CDR3 has 16 amino acids. CDR3 amino acids: CASSPRGSESYNEQFF. DNA of the CDR3: TGTGCCAGCAGCCCCCGGGGTAGCGAATCCTACAATGAGCAGTTCTTC.

V gene TRBV28 combines with J gene TRBJ1-4, with D perhaps TRBD1 (6 bases). Germline assignment: CDR1 MDHEN and CDR2 SYDVKM. The ends were cut back, 4 bases at V and 8 bases at J, with 17 bases in the middle. This CDR3 contains 15 residues. CDR3 amino acids: CASSSPGQLDEKLFF. The CDR3 bases are TGTGCCAGCAGTTCCCCGGGACAACTTGACGAAAAACTGTTTTTT.

The V call is TRBV2, the J call TRBJ2-7, with TRBD2 as a possible D gene (6 bases). Looked up from germline, CDR1 is SNHLY and CDR2 is FYNNEI. V was clipped by 7 bases and J by 3 bases, with 13 bases between them. There are 13 residues in the CDR3. Written as DNA, the CDR3 is TGTGCCAGCACCTCTTTGGGGGGCTACGAGCAGTACTTC. Protein sequence: CASTSLGGYEQYF.

This clone was detected a few times. The chain recombines TRBV6-5 with TRBJ2-7; possible D gene TRBD1, 6 bases. CDR1 is MNHEY, CDR2 SVGAGI, per germline. V was shortened by 5 bases and J by 6 bases, with 17 bases between the two germline ends. This CDR3 has 14 residues. CDR3 DNA: TGTGCCAGCAGTCAAGGGGGTTCCTGGGGCGAGCAGTACTTC. It specifies CASSQGGSWGEQYF.

The chain carries TRBV5-1 and TRBJ2-5; TRBD2 agrees at 8 bases. The CDR3 length is 15 residues. Trimming at V came to 2 bases and at J to 2 bases, leaving 5 bases not matched to a gene. From germline, CDR1 is SGHRS and CDR2 YFSETQ. The CDR3 sequence: CASSFAGGGQETQYF. DNA of the CDR3: TGCGCCAGCAGCTTCGCGGGAGGAGGGCAAGAGACCCAGTACTTC.

This clone appeared a few times. Other DNA sequences from this sample encode an identical CDR3 as well. The rearrangement uses TRBV9 and TRBJ2-1; 8 bases align to TRBD2. Per the germline V gene, CDR1 is SGDLS and CDR2 is YYNGEE. The CDR3 sequence is 15 residues long. With V trimmed by 0 bases and J by 4 bases, 3 bases remained unmatched. CDR3 in amino acids: CASSVDSGTYNEQFF. CDR3 DNA: TGTGCCAGCAGCGTAGATAGCGGGACGTACAATGAGCAGTTCTTC.

V usage is TRBV7-2 and J usage is TRBJ2-7; D is undetermined. The CDR3 totals 13 residues. The germline V gene encodes CDR1 SGHTA and CDR2 FQGNSA. Trimming removed 0 bases at V and 7 bases at J, with 10 bases between. The CDR3 sequence is CASSLARGGEQYF. Written as DNA, the CDR3 is TGTGCCAGCAGCTTAGCGAGAGGCGGAGAGCAGTACTTC.

The CDR3 DNA is TGTGCCAGCAGCTACCGGGAGGATTACGAGCAGTACTTC. Encoded protein: CASSYREDYEQYF. The chain is built from TRBV4-2 and TRBJ2-7, with 7 positions matching TRBD2. This CDR3 has 13 residues. V dropped 5 bases and J dropped 4; count of bases not matched to a gene: 5. The germline V gene encodes CDR1 LGHNA and CDR2 YNFKEQ.

This clone has just a few counts. The chain recombines TRBV7-9 with TRBJ2-7; D is perhaps TRBD2 (6 bases). CDR3 length: 15 amino acids. The V end lost 6 bases, the J end lost 0 bases, and 15 bases lay between the germline ends. Germline assignment: CDR1 SEHNR and CDR2 FQNEAQ (reference sequence). This chain's CDR3 is CASSYPSGSSYEQYF. The CDR3 DNA follows: TGTGCCAGCAGTTACCCGTCCGGGAGCTCCTACGAGCAGTACTTC.

This clone has just a few counts. Other DNA sequences in this sample translate to the same CDR3. V usage is TRBV2 and J usage is TRBJ2-1; 15 bases match TRBD2. Germline CDR1 and CDR2: SNHLY and FYNNEI. V gave up 4 bases and J gave up 5 bases; unmatched junction bases: 3. This CDR3 has 16 residues. Written as DNA, the CDR3 is TGTGCCAGCAGTGGGGGACTAGCGGGAGGAAACAATGAGCAGTTCTTC. This encodes CASSGGLAGGNNEQFF.

The chain links TRBV27 to TRBJ2-1; 9 bases are shared with TRBD1. There are 17 residues in the CDR3. Germline loops: CDR1 MNHEY, CDR2 SMNVEV (reference sequence). The V and J ends lost 4 bases and 1 base, in that order; junction bases with no gene match: 8. In nucleotides, the CDR3 is TGTGCCAGCAGTTCGTCGGACAGGGGAGAATCCTACAATGAGCAGTTCTTC. It specifies CASSSSDRGESYNEQFF.

This clone was counted only a few times. V gene TRBV7-2 combines with J gene TRBJ1-2; D is uncertain. The CDR3 runs to 14 residues. Germline CDR1 is SGHTA and CDR2 is FQGNSA. V dropped 5 bases and J dropped 0 bases, with 10 bases sitting between them. CDR3 sequence reads: CASSPYMTNYGYTF. DNA of the CDR3: TGTGCCAGCAGCCCATACATGACTAACTATGGCTACACCTTC. Supplemented by reference TRBV7-2 and TRBJ1-2, the full variable domain reads GAGVSQSPSNKVTEKGKDVELRCDPISGHTALYWYRQSLGQGLEFLIYFQGNSAPDKSGLPSDRFSAERTGGSVSTLTIQRTQQEDSAVYLCASSPYMTNYGYTFGSGTRLTVV.

The chain has TRBV30 and TRBJ2-1; TRBD1 agrees at 8 bases. The CDR3 covers 17 residues. Germline V lookup: CDR1 GTSNPN, CDR2 SVGIG (reference sequence). V lost 3 bases to trimming and J lost 8 bases; unmatched junction nucleotides: 18. CDR3 in DNA: TGTGCCTGGAGAATCCCCCTCCCAGGGGGCGAGGGTGATGAGCAGTTCTTC. Translated, it gives CAWRIPLPGGEGDEQFF.

The V call is TRBV28, the J call TRBJ2-4; D is ambiguous. CDR3 length: 14 residues. Germline CDR1 MDHEN, CDR2 SYDVKM. Trimming left V 5 bases short and J 7 bases short, with 15 bases between. In DNA, the CDR3 is TGTGCCAGCAGTCTCGACTTGAGTGAGAACATTCAGTACTTC. It yields the protein CASSLDLSENIQYF.

This rearrangement joins TRBV7-2 to TRBJ2-1; a possible D gene is TRBD1 (6 bases). The germline CDR1 and CDR2 sequences are SGHTA and FQGNSA. V lost 1 base and J 15 bases, leaving 13 bases between the germline ends. The CDR3 runs 12 residues. The CDR3 DNA reads TGTGCCAGCAGCTTAGTGTCAGGGGAGACGTTCTTC. Its protein is CASSLVSGETFF. Looking up the rest from reference TRBV7-2 and TRBJ2-1 gives the full variable domain: GAGVSQSPSNKVTEKGKDVELRCDPISGHTALYWYRQSLGQGLEFLIYFQGNSAPDKSGLPSDRFSAERTGGSVSTLTIQRTQQEDSAVYLCASSLVSGETFFGPGTRLTVL.

This clone has a single count. This rearrangement joins TRBV7-2 to TRBJ2-4; TRBD2 aligns across 11 bases. V lost 6 bases to trimming and J lost 14 bases; unmatched junction nucleotides: 12. The CDR3 spans 14 residues. The V gene's germline CDR1 is SGHTA and CDR2 FQGNSA. The CDR3 coding sequence is TGTGCCAGCAGGCTAGCGGGAGGAGACCCCGTGAAGTACTTC. Protein product: CASRLAGGDPVKYF.

The rearrangement links TRBV6-6 to TRBJ1-1; D not certain. CDR3 length: 12 residues. Germline values: CDR1 MNHNY, CDR2 SVGAGI (reference sequence). With 7 bases removed from V and 9 bases from J, the gap between germline ends came to 15 bases. The CDR3 is CASTGDTSQAFF. CDR3 sequence (DNA): TGTGCCAGCACCGGTGACACCTCGCAAGCTTTCTTT.